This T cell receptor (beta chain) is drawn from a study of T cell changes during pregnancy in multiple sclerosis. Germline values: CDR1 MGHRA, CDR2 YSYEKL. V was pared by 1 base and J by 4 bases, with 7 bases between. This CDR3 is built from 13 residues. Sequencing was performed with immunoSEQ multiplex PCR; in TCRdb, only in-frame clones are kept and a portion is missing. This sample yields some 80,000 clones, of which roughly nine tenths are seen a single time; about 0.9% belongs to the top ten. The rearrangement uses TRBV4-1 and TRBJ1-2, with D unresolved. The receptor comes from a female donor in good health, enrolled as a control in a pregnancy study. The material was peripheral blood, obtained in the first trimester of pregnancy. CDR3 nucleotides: TGCGCCAGCAGCCAAGTCGGCGGCTATGGCTACACCTTC. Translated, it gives CASSQVGGYGYTF.